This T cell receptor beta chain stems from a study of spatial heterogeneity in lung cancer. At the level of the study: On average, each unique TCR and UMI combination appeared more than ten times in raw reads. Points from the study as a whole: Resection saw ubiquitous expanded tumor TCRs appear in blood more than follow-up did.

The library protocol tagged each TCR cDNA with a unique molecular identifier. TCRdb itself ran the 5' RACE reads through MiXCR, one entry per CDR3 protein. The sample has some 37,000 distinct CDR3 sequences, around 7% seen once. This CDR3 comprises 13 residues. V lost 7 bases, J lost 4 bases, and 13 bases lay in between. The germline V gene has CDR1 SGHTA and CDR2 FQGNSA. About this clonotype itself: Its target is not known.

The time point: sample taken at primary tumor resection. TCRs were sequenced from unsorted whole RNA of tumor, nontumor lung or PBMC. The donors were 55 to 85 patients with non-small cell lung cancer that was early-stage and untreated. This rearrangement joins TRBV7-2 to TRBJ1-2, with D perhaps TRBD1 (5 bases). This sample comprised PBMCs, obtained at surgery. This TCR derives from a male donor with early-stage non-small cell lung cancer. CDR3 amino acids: CASTSQGRYGYTF. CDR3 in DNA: TGTGCCAGCACTTCGCAGGGTCGCTATGGCTACACCTTC.